A single sample is the source of the 18 T cell receptor beta chains below, sequenced in a study of blood T cells in healthy people across ages. The second PCR ran roughly 7 to 12 cycles with a sample-barcoded 5' primer and J-beta primers. TCRdb recomputed calls from the 5' RACE reads with MiXCR, one row per CDR3 protein. This table has some 1,000,000 distinct CDR3 sequences, approximately 25% appearing once. The sample was also linked to a second study, of T cells of mothers and their children.

The sequencing input was blood. Receptor source: a girl aged 2-15 years in good health.

This clonotype was counted many times. V gene TRBV28 combines with J gene TRBJ2-3, with unresolved D. The CDR3 is made up of 15 amino acids. Per germline, CDR1 MDHEN and CDR2 SYDVKM. V gave up 1 base and J gave up 2 bases, with 10 bases separating them. In nucleotides, the CDR3 is TGTGCCAGCAGTTTATCGTCCACGGTCACAGATACGCAGTATTTT. Encoded protein: CASSLSSTVTDTQYF.

This clonotype was seen more than once but under ten times. The chain couples TRBV2 to TRBJ1-5; D call uncertain. The CDR3 extends over 13 amino acids. V lost 1 base to trimming and J lost 5 bases, with 6 bases between them. Germline loops: CDR1 SNHLY, CDR2 FYNNEI. In DNA form, the CDR3 reads TGTGCCAGCAGTGAAGTTGAGGATCAGCCCCAGCATTTT. Translated: CASSEVEDQPQHF.

V gene TRBV29-1 combines with J gene TRBJ2-7; D ambiguous. Germline V gene lookup returns CDR1 SQVTM and CDR2 ANQGSEA. V lost 7 bases, J lost 1 base, and 8 bases lay in between. The CDR3 consists of 11 residues. The CDR3 bases are TGCAGCGCCCTCCGATCCTACGAGCAGTACTTC. Its translation is CSALRSYEQYF.

The rearrangement uses TRBV10-3 and TRBJ2-2, with TRBD2 as a possible D gene (6 bases). The V end was cut by 6 bases, the J end by 0 bases, with 8 bases between. The CDR3 spans 14 residues. CDR1 and CDR2 from the germline V gene are ENHRY and SYGVKD. CDR3 region: CAISRDSNTGELFF. In DNA form, the CDR3 reads TGTGCCATCAGCCGGGACTCGAACACCGGGGAGCTGTTTTTT.

This clonotype was found a few times. The V and J genes are TRBV9 and TRBJ2-3; 9 bases are a match to TRBD2. CDR1 and CDR2 from the germline V gene are SGDLS and YYNGEE. The J segment lost 2 bases and the V segment lost 7 bases, leaving 5 bases of the junction unmatched. The CDR3 extends over 14 amino acids. The CDR3 here is CASGGGAVTDTQYF. DNA of the CDR3: TGTGCCAGCGGCGGGGGGGCTGTCACAGATACGCAGTATTTT. Filled out from reference TRBV9 and TRBJ2-3, the complete variable domain reads DSGVTQTPKHLITATGQRVTLRCSPRSGDLSVYWYQQSLDQGLQFLIQYYNGEERAKGNILERFSAQQFPDLHSELNLSSLELGDSALYFCASGGGAVTDTQYFGPGTRLTVL.

This clonotype was found a few times. The junction differs from germline at one of its ends, possibly a read error. V gene TRBV28 combines with J gene TRBJ2-1; 10 bases are shared with TRBD2. Germline loops: CDR1 MDHEN, CDR2 SYDVKM. CDR3 length equals 15 residues. CDR3 DNA sequence: TGTGCCAGCAGTTTACGGAGCGGGAGGGCCGGTGAGCAGCTCTTC. Translated: CASSLRSGRAGEQLF.

The V gene is TRBV19, the J gene TRBJ2-5; D may be TRBD1 or TRBD2 (6 bases each). Germline V lookup: CDR1 LNHDA, CDR2 SQIVND (reference sequence). The CDR3 spans 13 residues. V was cut by 1 base and J by 5 bases, with 8 bases left in between. In DNA, the CDR3 is TGTGCCAGTAGTATAGGGGGGGCTGAGACCCAGTACTTC. The encoded protein is CASSIGGAETQYF.

As for this clonotype: Just one base apart from a much larger clone, this may be a read error. V and J are TRBV2 and TRBJ2-5; possibly TRBD2 for D (6 bases). The J call is doubtful: the DNA matches TRBJ2-7 better. There are 13 residues in the CDR3. Germline V lookup: CDR1 SNHLY, CDR2 FYNNEI. The CDR3 protein is CASGGEAIDEQYF. CDR3 sequence (DNA): TGTGCCAGCGGTGGGGAGGCCATCGACGAGCAGTACTTC.

This clonotype was seen more than once but under ten times. The chain joins TRBV29-1 to TRBJ2-7; D may be TRBD2 (5 bases). V was pared by 4 bases and J by 2 bases, with 9 bases between. Germline CDR1 reads SQVTM; CDR2 reads ANQGSEA. The CDR3 extends over 12 amino acids. The CDR3 reads CSVVEVTYEQYF. The DNA of the CDR3 is TGCAGCGTTGTGGAGGTCACCTACGAGCAGTACTTC.

This chain joins TRBV5-1 and TRBJ2-5; weak D call: TRBD1 (6 bases). V was shortened by 4 bases and J by 5 bases, with 15 bases between the two germline ends. The germline gives CDR1 SGHRS, CDR2 YFSETQ. The CDR3 consists of 14 residues. CDR3 sequence (DNA): TGCGCCAGCAGCGCCAGGGGCAGTGTCGAGACCCAGTACTTC. Its protein product is CASSARGSVETQYF.

This clonotype showed up just a few times. V usage is TRBV7-9 and J usage is TRBJ1-2, with D perhaps matching TRBD1 (6 bases). CDR3 length equals 12 residues. Per the germline V gene, CDR1 is SEHNR and CDR2 is FQNEAQ (reference sequence). V was clipped by 3 bases and J by 8 bases, with 10 bases between them. CDR3 sequence reads: CASSFGTTGYTF. In DNA, the CDR3 is TGTGCCAGCAGCTTTGGGACAACCGGCTACACCTTC. The whole variable domain, filled in from reference TRBV7-9 and TRBJ1-2, reads DTGVSQNPRHKITKRGQNVTFRCDPISEHNRLYWYRQTLGQGPEFLTYFQNEAQLEKSRLLSDRFSAERPKGSFSTLEIQRTEQGDSAMYLCASSFGTTGYTFGSGTRLTVV.

This clonotype was observed a handful of times. This chain's CDR3 is CSVRPGLSNEKLFF. The CDR3, as DNA: TGCAGCGTACGACCGGGACTGAGCAATGAAAAACTGTTTTTT. V gene TRBV29-1 combines with J gene TRBJ1-4, with D possibly being TRBD1 (5 bases). Germline V gene sequence: CDR1 SQVTM, CDR2 ANQGSEA. V lost 6 bases and J 5 bases, leaving 16 bases between the germline ends. The CDR3 length is 14 residues.

The V call is TRBV13, the J call TRBJ2-3; 9 bases are shared with TRBD2. This CDR3 has 17 residues. With V trimmed by 3 bases and J by 5 bases, 12 bases remained unmatched. Germline V gene data show CDR1 as PRHDT and CDR2 as FYEKMQ (reference sequence). The CDR3 loop reads CASSFRQAGGMGDTQYF. The CDR3 DNA reads as TGTGCCAGCAGCTTTCGTCAGGCGGGGGGGATGGGAGATACGCAGTATTTT.

The table lists this clonotype with a few counts. One end of the junction varies from germline; a read error may be responsible. V and J are TRBV14 and TRBJ2-5, with D perhaps TRBD1 (6 bases). The CDR3 runs 15 residues. The germline V gene has CDR1 SGHDN and CDR2 FVKESK. CDR3 nucleotides: TGTGCTAGCAGTGAACTAAACAGGGTGGTGGGGACCCAGTACTTC. Protein sequence: CASSELNRVVGTQYF.

The chain links TRBV6-4 to TRBJ2-6; D not resolved. CDR1 MRHNA and CDR2 SNTAGT come from the germline V gene. V was pared by 6 bases and J by 1 base, with 7 bases between. The CDR3 runs 14 residues. CDR3 bases: TGTGCCAGCAGCCAGTTTTCTGGGGCCAACGTCCTGACTTTC. Amino acid sequence: CASSQFSGANVLTF.

The genes are TRBV29-1 and TRBJ2-5, with 11 bases that match TRBD2. The germline V gene has CDR1 SQVTM and CDR2 ANQGSEA. With V trimmed by 7 bases and J by 5 bases, 12 bases remained unmatched. This CDR3 contains 15 residues. CDR3 region: CSAVLLAGASETQYF. The CDR3 DNA sequence: TGCAGCGCCGTATTACTAGCGGGAGCCAGCGAGACCCAGTACTTC.

The rearrangement links TRBV7-9 to TRBJ2-5; possible D gene TRBD2, 5 bases. Gene TRBJ2-1 matches the end of the DNA better, so the J call may be wrong. The CDR3 has 15 amino acids. Germline assignment: CDR1 SEHNR and CDR2 FQNEAQ (reference sequence). The CDR3 spells CASSQLDSPRVEQFF. CDR3 DNA: TGTGCCAGCAGCCAACTAGATTCCCCTCGGGTTGAGCAGTTCTTC.

This clonotype was counted a few times. The CDR3 nucleotides read TGTGCCAGCAGCGTGACCCTAGCGGTATACAATGAGCAGTTCTTC. Translating it yields CASSVTLAVYNEQFF. The rearrangement joins TRBV9 to TRBJ2-1; TRBD2 aligns across 7 bases. Losses at the gene ends were 2 bases for V and 4 bases for J; bases not matched to a gene: 6. From germline, CDR1 is SGDLS and CDR2 YYNGEE. This CDR3 spans 15 amino acids.